This passage covers 25 T cell receptor beta chains from one sample sequenced in a study of OX40 agonist ivuxolimab in advanced cancers. Sequencing was performed with immunoSEQ multiplex PCR; in TCRdb, only in-frame clones are kept and a portion is missing. Found here are approximately 74,000 clones, over 80% of them singletons; the top ten hold about 0.32%. The specimen was CD4+ or CD8+ T cells sorted from blood, collected in a trial of the OX40 agonist ivuxolimab. These receptors all come from an adult with an advanced solid tumor such as melanoma, head and neck, liver or kidney cancer.

The gene calls are TRBV7-8 and TRBJ1-6, with D possibly being TRBD1 (6 bases). CDR1 SGHVS and CDR2 FQNEAQ come from the germline V gene. The CDR3 is 18 amino acids. Trimming took 3 bases from V and 6 from J, leaving 21 bases between them. The CDR3 coding sequence is TGTGCCAGCAGCTTTCAGGCTAGGGGGGGGGACCGTAATTCACCCCTCCACTTT. It translates to CASSFQARGGDRNSPLHF.

V gene TRBV28 combines with J gene TRBJ2-7; no reliable D call. The CDR3 covers 12 residues. Germline-derived CDR1 and CDR2 are MDHEN and SYDVKM. The ends were cut back, 6 bases at V and 6 bases at J, with 12 bases in the middle. The CDR3 loop is CASSQSGREQYF. For the CDR3, the DNA is TGTGCCAGCAGCCAGTCGGGCCGCGAGCAGTACTTC. The whole variable domain, remainder taken from reference TRBV28 and TRBJ2-7, is DVKVTQSSRYLVKRTGEKVFLECVQDMDHENMFWYRQDPGLGLRLIYFSYDVKMKEKGDIPEGYSVSREKKERFSLILESASTNQTSMYLCASSQSGREQYFGPGTRLTVT.

The chain recombines TRBV14 with TRBJ2-5; D possibly corresponds to TRBD2 (5 bases). This CDR3 is built from 13 residues. Trimming removed 4 bases at V and 1 base at J, with 7 bases between. Germline V CDR1 and CDR2: SGHDN, FVKESK. The DNA of the CDR3 is TGTGCCAGCAGCCGAGGGAGCCAAGAGACCCAGTACTTC. Amino acids: CASSRGSQETQYF.

The chain uses TRBV5-1 and TRBJ2-2; TRBD2 matches 10 bases. The CDR3 extends over 18 amino acids. With V trimmed by 5 bases and J by 2 bases, 12 bases remained unmatched. Germline CDR1 SGHRS, CDR2 YFSETQ. In DNA, the CDR3 is TGCGCCAGCAGACCCGGGGGTAGCGGGAGGACTAACACCGGGGAGCTGTTTTTT. As protein: CASRPGGSGRTNTGELFF.

J is TRBJ1-1 and V is TRBV7-8, with TRBD1 matching 7 bases. CDR1 and CDR2 (germline): SGHVS, FQNEAQ. The CDR3 is 15 residues long. Trimming removed 0 bases from V and 0 bases from J; junction bases left unmatched: 1. The CDR3 region is CASSLAGTVNTEAFF. CDR3 coding DNA: TGTGCCAGCAGCTTAGCAGGGACAGTGAACACTGAAGCTTTCTTT.

CDR3: CASSLAGSASSYNEQFF. The CDR3 region has the DNA TGTGCCAGCAGCTTGGCCGGAAGCGCCAGCTCCTACAATGAGCAGTTCTTC. J is TRBJ2-1 and V is TRBV5-6; the D is unclear. Trimming left V 0 bases short and J 0 bases short, with 13 bases between. From germline, CDR1 is SGHDT and CDR2 YYEEEE. The CDR3 runs 17 residues.

This chain connects TRBV30 to TRBJ2-3; weak D call: TRBD2 (6 bases). The CDR3 is made up of 14 amino acids. From germline, CDR1 is GTSNPN and CDR2 SVGIG (reference sequence). V was clipped by 3 bases and J by 5 bases, with 15 bases between them. CDR3 nucleotide sequence: TGTGCCTGGAGCCATGGGGCCGGGGGAGATACGCAGTATTTT. This translates into CAWSHGAGGDTQYF. The whole variable domain, filled in from reference TRBV30 and TRBJ2-3, reads SQTIHQWPATLVQPVGSPLSLECTVEGTSNPNLYWYRQAAGRGLQLLFYSVGIGQISSEVPQNLSASRPQDRQFILSSKKLLLSDSGFYLCAWSHGAGGDTQYFGPGTRLTVL.

This clone has only a few counts. V gene TRBV6-1 combines with J gene TRBJ1-2; unclear D gene. The CDR3 is made up of 12 amino acids. From germline, CDR1 is MNHNS and CDR2 SASEGT. Between the trimmed V and J ends, which lost 3 bases and 3 bases, there was a span of 5 bases. The CDR3 DNA follows: TGTGCCAGCAGTGATCAGGACTATGGCTACACCTTC. As protein: CASSDQDYGYTF.

This chain joins TRBV19 and TRBJ2-1; 10 bases are a match to TRBD1. This CDR3 is built from 15 residues. In germline, CDR1 is LNHDA, CDR2 SQIVND (reference sequence). V dropped 7 bases and J dropped 6; count of bases not matched to a gene: 9. CDR3 sequence: CASKKTGGRGNEQFF. As DNA, the CDR3 is TGTGCCAGTAAAAAGACAGGGGGCAGGGGCAATGAGCAGTTCTTC.

V usage is TRBV5-1 and J usage is TRBJ1-1; D gene ambiguous. The CDR3 has 14 residues. The V and J ends lost 0 bases and 6 bases respectively, with 12 bases between them. Germline CDR1 is SGHRS and CDR2 is YFSETQ. In DNA form, the CDR3 reads TGCGCCAGCAGCTTGGTTGGGAACGGCGCTGAAGCTTTCTTT. This codes for CASSLVGNGAEAFF.

V gene TRBV5-1 combines with J gene TRBJ2-1; 12 positions agree with TRBD1. This CDR3 comprises 16 residues. Per the germline V gene, CDR1 is SGHRS and CDR2 is YFSETQ. V shed 2 bases and J 6 bases; nucleotides not matched to a gene: 6. The CDR3 reads CASSLDRDRGLNEQFF. The CDR3 DNA sequence: TGCGCCAGCAGCTTAGACCGGGACAGGGGGCTCAATGAGCAGTTCTTC.

There are a few counts of this clone. This chain uses TRBV10-1 with TRBJ1-2; D is unresolved. CDR1 WNHNN and CDR2 SYGVQD come from the germline V gene (reference sequence). This CDR3 comprises 16 residues. V was cut by 0 bases and J by 0 bases, with 11 bases left in between. The CDR3 region has the DNA TGCGCCAGCAGTGAGTCGGAAGAGGGAACTAACTATGGCTACACCTTC. Residues: CASSESEEGTNYGYTF.

The chain is built from TRBV27 and TRBJ1-1; tentative D call: TRBD1 (6 bases). Trimming pared 4 bases from V and 4 bases from J, leaving 16 bases between. Germline V gene data show CDR1 as MNHEY and CDR2 as SMNVEV (reference sequence). The CDR3 is 15 residues long. For the CDR3, the DNA is TGTGCCAGCAGTTCGCCGGACAGTCTCCCCACTGAAGCTTTCTTT. This translates into CASSSPDSLPTEAFF.

A word on this clone: The sample carries other DNA sequences with the same CDR3. The V call is TRBV19, the J call TRBJ2-2; D is possibly TRBD1 or TRBD2 (6 bases each). V was shortened by 3 bases and J by 2 bases, with 10 bases between the two germline ends. The CDR3 spans 15 residues. Germline CDR1 reads LNHDA; CDR2 reads SQIVND (reference sequence). The CDR3 spells CASSMGGANTGELFF. CDR3 DNA sequence: TGTGCCAGTAGTATGGGGGGCGCAAACACCGGGGAGCTGTTTTTT.

This clone appeared a single time. The rearrangement uses TRBV7-9 and TRBJ2-7; D perhaps matches TRBD2 (6 bases). CDR1 is SEHNR, CDR2 FQNEAQ, per germline (reference sequence). The CDR3 is made up of 16 amino acids. V lost 4 bases and J 3 bases, leaving 19 bases between the germline ends. The CDR3 DNA follows: TGTGCCAGCAGCTCCGGCGGTAGCGGTTTAGTCTACGAGCAGTACTTC. This sequence encodes CASSSGGSGLVYEQYF. The entire variable domain, with the rest obtained from reference TRBV7-9 and TRBJ2-7, is as follows: DTGVSQNPRHKITKRGQNVTFRCDPISEHNRLYWYRQTLGQGPEFLTYFQNEAQLEKSRLLSDRFSAERPKGSFSTLEIQRTEQGDSAMYLCASSSGGSGLVYEQYFGPGTRLTVT.

The chain carries TRBV7-8 and TRBJ2-1, with a weak D call TRBD2 (5 bases). CDR3 length: 15 amino acids. CDR1 is SGHVS, CDR2 FQNEAQ, per germline. Trimming removed 1 base from V and 2 bases from J, with 9 bases in between. The CDR3 region is CASSLVAGTYNEQFF. As DNA, the CDR3 is TGTGCCAGCAGCTTAGTGGCCGGGACCTACAATGAGCAGTTCTTC.

CDR3 loop: CASSPPSGVNTGELFF. CDR3 nucleotide sequence: TGTGCCAGCAGCCCACCTAGCGGGGTGAACACCGGGGAGCTGTTTTTT. The V gene is TRBV7-2, the J gene TRBJ2-2; 9 bases match TRBD2. CDR1 SGHTA and CDR2 FQGNSA come from the germline V gene. V shed 5 bases, J shed 1 base, and the junction held 5 bases outside the gene matches. This CDR3 is 16 amino acids long.

This clone is a singleton in its sample. The V gene is TRBV5-6, the J gene TRBJ1-2; 8 bases are shared with TRBD1. Germline trimming cut 5 bases from V and 5 bases from J; bases unmatched to any gene: 5. Germline loops: CDR1 SGHDT, CDR2 YYEEEE. The CDR3 runs to 13 residues. The CDR3 coding sequence is TGTGCCAGCAGGCGGACAGGGAGGTATGGCTACACCTTC. Its translation is CASRRTGRYGYTF.

The chain employs TRBV12-5 and TRBJ2-5; 7 bases map to TRBD1. The CDR3 is 14 amino acids. Germline CDR1 reads LGHNT; CDR2 reads FRNRAP. J lost 5 bases, V lost 8 bases, and 11 bases had no gene match. The CDR3 here is CASSPGTGVETQYF. In DNA, the CDR3 is TGTGCTAGTTCCCCGGGTACAGGGGTGGAGACCCAGTACTTC.

J is TRBJ2-5 and V is TRBV18; 9 nucleotides align to TRBD1. The last part of the DNA fits TRBJ2-7 better; the J call may be wrong. Germline-derived CDR1 and CDR2 are KGHSH and LQKENI. There are 15 residues in the CDR3. CDR3 coding DNA: TGTGCCAGCTCACCTGGACAGGGGACAACCTACGAGCAGTACTTC. Amino acids: CASSPGQGTTYEQYF.

This clone was detected only a few times. The rearrangement links TRBV10-3 to TRBJ1-5; D unclear. CDR3 length: 13 amino acids. The germline CDR1 and CDR2 sequences are ENHRY and SYGVKD. V was clipped by 5 bases and J by 5 bases, with 10 bases between them. The CDR3 spells CAISPNTYQPQHF. DNA of the CDR3: TGTGCCATCAGTCCTAACACCTATCAGCCCCAGCATTTT.

The rearrangement joins TRBV7-2 to TRBJ1-5, with unresolved D. The germline V and J ends were trimmed by 2 bases and 6 bases, with 8 bases remaining between them. The germline V gene encodes CDR1 SGHTA and CDR2 FQGNSA. The CDR3 extends over 13 amino acids. The CDR3 sequence: CASSLSGFQPQHF. Written as DNA, the CDR3 is TGTGCCAGCAGCTTATCCGGGTTTCAGCCCCAGCATTTT.

The genes are TRBV14 and TRBJ2-5; D ambiguous. CDR3 size: 13 residues. Between the trimmed V and J ends, which lost 4 bases and 5 bases, there was a span of 11 bases. Per germline, CDR1 SGHDN and CDR2 FVKESK. The CDR3 nucleotides read TGTGCCAGCAGCCGTGTGGGGTGGGAGACCCAGTACTTC. It is translated as CASSRVGWETQYF.

The chain uses TRBV6-1 and TRBJ2-1; 7 bases line up with TRBD2. The germline CDR1 and CDR2 sequences are MNHNS and SASEGT. After removal of 1 base from V and 6 bases from J, the junction contained 6 bases not matched to a gene. The CDR3 loop spans 15 amino acids. The CDR3 DNA reads TGTGCCAGCAGTGAAGGGGGGGGAGCTACCAATGAGCAGTTCTTC. As protein: CASSEGGGATNEQFF.

The V call is TRBV25-1, the J call TRBJ1-1; D perhaps matches TRBD1 (6 bases). The ends were cut back, 8 bases at V and 5 bases at J, with 21 bases in the middle. This CDR3 has 15 residues. Per germline, CDR1 MGHDK and CDR2 SYGVNS. CDR3 loop: CASQDSGGVGTEAFF. DNA of the CDR3: TGTGCCAGCCAGGACAGTGGGGGAGTGGGGACTGAAGCTTTCTTT. The complete variable domain, with remaining parts taken from reference TRBV25-1 and TRBJ1-1, reads EADIYQTPRYLVIGTGKKITLECSQTMGHDKMYWYQQDPGMELHLIHYSYGVNSTEKGDLSSESTVSRIRTEHFPLTLESARPSHTSQYLCASQDSGGVGTEAFFGQGTRLTVV.